These 26 T cell receptor beta chains came from one sample sequenced in a study of OX40 agonist ivuxolimab in advanced cancers. The data were produced by immunoSEQ multiplex PCR, yet TCRdb's version contains in-frame clones alone and is incomplete. The sample includes about 56,000 clones, over 80% seen only once; the top ten take 2.5% to 3.5%. The starting material was CD4+ or CD8+ T cells sorted from blood, obtained in a trial of the OX40 agonist ivuxolimab. These TCRs come from an adult with an advanced solid tumor such as melanoma, head and neck, liver or kidney cancer.

The chain couples TRBV6-4 to TRBJ2-5; D assignment may be TRBD1 or TRBD2 (5 bases each). V was clipped by 10 bases and J by 6 bases, with 9 bases between them. The germline gives CDR1 MRHNA, CDR2 SNTAGT. CDR3 length equals 10 residues. The DNA for the CDR3 is TGTGCCAACCCGGGACAGACCCAGTACTTC. Its protein product is CANPGQTQYF.

This clone has more than one count but fewer than ten. This sequence joins TRBV6-1 and TRBJ1-3, with 7 nucleotides matching TRBD1. This CDR3 comprises 14 residues. Germline values: CDR1 MNHNS, CDR2 SASEGT. The junction had 5 bases not matched to a gene; V was cut back by 6 bases and J by 3 bases. DNA of the CDR3: TGTGCCAGCAGAGAACAGGGGTTTGGAAACACCATATATTTT. Protein: CASREQGFGNTIYF.

This clone has just one count. V is TRBV7-9 and J is TRBJ1-1; D not certain. CDR1 and CDR2 (germline): SEHNR, FQNEAQ (reference sequence). This CDR3 region has 14 residues. The V end was cut by 0 bases, the J end by 9 bases, with 14 bases between. The CDR3 loop reads CASSLAVGESKAFF. The CDR3 DNA follows: TGTGCCAGCAGCTTAGCGGTCGGGGAGAGTAAAGCTTTCTTT.

The chain links TRBV7-9 to TRBJ1-1; D possibly corresponds to TRBD1 (5 bases). CDR3 length equals 14 residues. Germline CDR1 is SEHNR and CDR2 is FQNEAQ (reference sequence). Trimming took off 5 bases at V and 3 bases at J, with 13 bases between the two ends. The CDR3 spells CASSLWGADTEAFF. The CDR3 nucleotides are TGTGCCAGCAGCCTTTGGGGCGCGGACACTGAAGCTTTCTTT.

J is TRBJ1-3 and V is TRBV30; weak D call: TRBD1 (5 bases). Germline V gene lookup returns CDR1 GTSNPN and CDR2 SVGIG (reference sequence). The ends were cut back, 3 bases at V and 0 bases at J, with 9 bases in the middle. The CDR3 consists of 14 residues. The CDR3 bases are TGTGCCTGGAGCCCAGGGTACTCTGGAAACACCATATATTTT. Its translation: CAWSPGYSGNTIYF.

This chain joins TRBV2 and TRBJ1-5; tentatively, D is TRBD1 (5 bases). Per the germline V gene, CDR1 is SNHLY and CDR2 is FYNNEI. The CDR3 runs 15 residues. V was pared by 1 base and J by 9 bases, with 16 bases between. CDR3 sequence reads: CASSEEAGRVRPQHF. CDR3 DNA: TGTGCCAGCAGTGAAGAGGCAGGGAGGGTACGGCCCCAGCATTTT.

The rearrangement uses TRBV9 and TRBJ2-7; TRBD2 aligns across 9 bases. CDR3 size: 14 residues. Germline V gene data show CDR1 as SGDLS and CDR2 as YYNGEE. Trimming cost V 0 bases and J 7 bases; bases outside gene matches: 5. The CDR3 DNA sequence: TGTGCCAGCAGCGTAGCCCCTAGCGGGACTGAGCAGTACTTC. Protein sequence: CASSVAPSGTEQYF.

This chain connects TRBV16 to TRBJ1-4; D not resolved. Trimming removed 1 base at V and 5 bases at J, with 8 bases between. Germline V gives CDR1 KGHSY, CDR2 FQNENV. CDR3 length: 14 residues. CDR3 nucleotides: TGTGCCAGCAGCCAATTCTCCAGGAATGAAAAACTGTTTTTT. It is translated as CASSQFSRNEKLFF. The full variable domain, in which reference TRBV16 and TRBJ1-4 provide the parts outside the CDR3, is GEEVAQTPKHLVRGEGQKAKLYCAPIKGHSYVFWYQQVLKNEFKFLISFQNENVFDETGMPKERFSAKCLPNSPCSLEIQATKLEDSAVYFCASSQFSRNEKLFFGSGTQLSVL.

This sequence joins TRBV5-1 and TRBJ1-5; perhaps TRBD1 as D (6 bases). Trimming left V 2 bases short and J 7 bases short, with 10 bases between. This CDR3 has 13 residues. CDR1 and CDR2 (germline): SGHRS, YFSETQ. The DNA for the CDR3 is TGCGCCAGCAGCTTACAGGGAGACCAGCCCCAGCATTTT. This encodes CASSLQGDQPQHF.

In its sample, this clone was seen a few times. The rearrangement links TRBV18 to TRBJ1-3, with TRBD1 identical over 7 bases. The CDR3 sequence is 14 residues long. Trimming removed 5 bases from V and 5 bases from J; junction bases left unmatched: 6. Germline CDR1 and CDR2: KGHSH and LQKENI. Here the CDR3 reads CASSNGQDRNTIYF. Here the CDR3 DNA reads TGTGCCAGCTCAAACGGACAGGATAGAAACACCATATATTTT.

The J gene is TRBJ2-3, the V gene TRBV18, with unresolved D. Germline loops: CDR1 KGHSH, CDR2 LQKENI. Trimming left V 3 bases short and J 0 bases short, with 4 bases between. The CDR3 has 13 amino acids. CDR3 DNA sequence: TGTGCCAGCTCACCGACTAGCACAGATACGCAGTATTTT. As protein: CASSPTSTDTQYF.

The V gene is TRBV11-2, the J gene TRBJ2-5; D possibly uses TRBD1 or TRBD2 (5 bases each). Germline CDR1 reads SGHAT; CDR2 reads FQNNGV. Trimming removed 1 base from V and 3 bases from J, with 12 bases in between. The CDR3 runs 15 residues. The CDR3 DNA follows: TGTGCCAGCAGCTTAGCGGGGCAAAGGGAAGAGACCCAGTACTTC. This sequence encodes CASSLAGQREETQYF.

The chain carries TRBV27 and TRBJ2-7; no definite D call. Germline V lookup: CDR1 MNHEY, CDR2 SMNVEV (reference sequence). This CDR3 is 17 amino acids long. Trimming pared 0 bases from V and 0 bases from J, leaving 15 bases between. The CDR3 region has the DNA TGTGCCAGCAGTTTATCCCTTAGGTCCCTGAGCTCCTACGAGCAGTACTTC. Translation gives CASSLSLRSLSSYEQYF.

The chain joins TRBV5-1 to TRBJ2-7, with D tentatively TRBD1 (5 bases). The germline V gene has CDR1 SGHRS and CDR2 YFSETQ. This CDR3 region has 15 residues. V gave up 4 bases and J gave up 7 bases, with 21 bases separating them. CDR3 protein: CASSPNPGLLAEQYF. CDR3 nucleotide sequence: TGCGCCAGCAGCCCTAACCCAGGGTTGCTCGCTGAGCAGTACTTC.

The chain uses TRBV5-4 and TRBJ2-6; D is perhaps TRBD2 (5 bases). The germline V gene has CDR1 SGHNT and CDR2 YYREEE (reference sequence). There are 16 residues in the CDR3. The germline V and J ends were trimmed by 4 bases and 0 bases, with 11 bases remaining between them. The CDR3 DNA sequence: TGTGCCAGCAGCCCGGAGGCAGCCTCTGGGGCCAACGTCCTGACTTTC. This encodes CASSPEAASGANVLTF.

The chain has TRBV7-9 and TRBJ1-2, with D perhaps matching TRBD1 (5 bases). The CDR3 has 14 amino acids. The germline V gene encodes CDR1 SEHNR and CDR2 FQNEAQ (reference sequence). V dropped 5 bases and J dropped 8 bases, with 18 bases sitting between them. The CDR3 sequence is CASSRNQQEGGYTF. The CDR3 DNA sequence: TGTGCCAGCAGCCGAAACCAACAAGAGGGGGGCTACACCTTC. Using reference TRBV7-9 and TRBJ1-2 for the parts outside the CDR3, the full variable domain is DTGVSQNPRHKITKRGQNVTFRCDPISEHNRLYWYRQTLGQGPEFLTYFQNEAQLEKSRLLSDRFSAERPKGSFSTLEIQRTEQGDSAMYLCASSRNQQEGGYTFGSGTRLTVV.

V is TRBV30 and J is TRBJ1-2, with D perhaps matching TRBD1 (6 bases). Trimming took 8 bases from V and 0 from J, leaving 22 bases between them. This CDR3 contains 16 residues. In germline, CDR1 is GTSNPN, CDR2 SVGIG (reference sequence). CDR3 loop: CASTGNPFPANYGYTF. The DNA for the CDR3 is TGTGCCAGTACAGGGAATCCGTTTCCCGCTAACTATGGCTACACCTTC. Based on the CDR3 plus reference TRBV30 and TRBJ1-2, the full variable domain is SQTIHQWPATLVQPVGSPLSLECTVEGTSNPNLYWYRQAAGRGLQLLFYSVGIGQISSEVPQNLSASRPQDRQFILSSKKLLLSDSGFYLCASTGNPFPANYGYTFGSGTRLTVV.

The V and J genes are TRBV7-9 and TRBJ1-4; D perhaps matches TRBD1 (5 bases). Per germline, CDR1 SEHNR and CDR2 FQNEAQ (reference sequence). The CDR3 has 15 residues. V lost 5 bases and J lost 6, with 16 bases in between. The CDR3 DNA sequence: TGTGCCAGCAGCGGCGGGACTTATCAGGATGAAAAACTGTTTTTT. Translated: CASSGGTYQDEKLFF.

This clone was seen more than once but under ten times. This chain uses TRBV6-1 with TRBJ1-1; 8 bases agree with TRBD1. Losses at the gene ends were 7 bases for V and 5 bases for J; bases not matched to a gene: 6. The germline V gene has CDR1 MNHNS and CDR2 SASEGT. The CDR3 has 13 amino acids. CDR3 loop: CASNFQGATEAFF. As DNA, the CDR3 is TGTGCCAGCAACTTTCAGGGGGCGACTGAAGCTTTCTTT.

The chain carries TRBV6-1 and TRBJ2-1; 7 nucleotides match TRBD1. The CDR3 runs to 15 residues. The ends lost 6 bases at V and 5 bases at J; junction bases unmatched: 10. In germline, CDR1 is MNHNS, CDR2 SASEGT. The CDR3 is CASSWFVTGNNEQFF. As DNA, the CDR3 is TGTGCCAGCAGCTGGTTTGTGACAGGGAACAATGAGCAGTTCTTC.

This rearrangement joins TRBV5-4 to TRBJ2-3; D ambiguous. This CDR3 comprises 12 residues. Germline assignment: CDR1 SGHNT and CDR2 YYREEE (reference sequence). Trimming took 2 bases from V and 2 from J, leaving 3 bases between them. As DNA, the CDR3 is TGTGCCAGCAGCTTTTACACAGATACGCAGTATTTT. Its protein product is CASSFYTDTQYF.

The J gene is TRBJ1-1, the V gene TRBV30; D ambiguous. From germline, CDR1 is GTSNPN and CDR2 SVGIG (reference sequence). The ends were cut back, 2 bases at V and 0 bases at J, with 4 bases in the middle. The CDR3 is made up of 12 amino acids. The DNA for the CDR3 is TGTGCCTGGAGTACAGTGAACACTGAAGCTTTCTTT. As protein: CAWSTVNTEAFF. Full variable domain (rest looked up from reference TRBV30 and TRBJ1-1): SQTIHQWPATLVQPVGSPLSLECTVEGTSNPNLYWYRQAAGRGLQLLFYSVGIGQISSEVPQNLSASRPQDRQFILSSKKLLLSDSGFYLCAWSTVNTEAFFGQGTRLTVV.

The rearrangement uses TRBV15 and TRBJ2-7; 7 bases are a match to TRBD2. Germline CDR1 and CDR2: LNHNV and YYDKDF (reference sequence). The ends lost 0 bases at V and 2 bases at J; junction bases unmatched: 13. CDR3 length equals 18 residues. The CDR3 reads CATSRDQSAGVSAYEQYF. The CDR3 DNA is TGTGCCACCAGCAGAGATCAATCGGCGGGAGTTTCGGCCTACGAGCAGTACTTC. The whole variable domain, filled in from reference TRBV15 and TRBJ2-7, reads DAMVIQNPRYQVTQFGKPVTLSCSQTLNHNVMYWYQQKSSQAPKLLFHYYDKDFNNEADTPDNFQSRRPNTSFCFLDIRSPGLGDTAMYLCATSRDQSAGVSAYEQYFGPGTRLTVT.

This chain links TRBV29-1 with TRBJ2-3; maybe TRBD2 (6 bases). From germline, CDR1 is SQVTM and CDR2 ANQGSEA. V lost 7 bases to trimming and J lost 2 bases, with 10 bases between them. The CDR3 sequence is 12 residues long. The CDR3 here is CSDRDFTDTQYF. CDR3 coding DNA: TGCAGCGACCGGGACTTCACAGATACGCAGTATTTT.

The chain links TRBV10-3 to TRBJ2-2; no definite D call. V was cut by 0 bases and J by 1 base, with 6 bases left in between. The germline V gene has CDR1 ENHRY and CDR2 SYGVKD. CDR3 length equals 15 residues. CDR3 residues: CAISESGLNTGELFF. CDR3 DNA sequence: TGTGCCATCAGTGAGTCCGGGCTGAACACCGGGGAGCTGTTTTTT.

V is TRBV4-2 and J is TRBJ2-3, with 10 bases identical to TRBD2. The junction had 5 bases not matched to a gene; V was cut back by 1 base and J by 4 bases. The germline V gene encodes CDR1 LGHNA and CDR2 YNFKEQ. This CDR3 is built from 16 residues. The CDR3 is CASSQVGLAVPDTQYF. The CDR3 coding sequence is TGTGCCAGCAGCCAAGTTGGACTAGCGGTCCCAGATACGCAGTATTTT.